This T cell receptor beta chain was captured in a study of T-cell memory formation after mild COVID-19. Looking at the study overall: TCR clusters largely stayed donor specific.

TCRdb re-called the 5' RACE reads with MiXCR, one entry per CDR3 protein. The sample lists around 200,000 distinct CDR3 sequences; about 10% were seen once. General study findings and limits: Pre-infection memory carried some responding clones, suggesting that cross-reactive memory joined.

A few counts support this clonotype. No antigen is known for it. What was sequenced was PBMCs or a T cell subset sorted from them (not recorded which). The origin of this receptor is a man aged 18 to 30 who had mild COVID-19 (a few samples of this study predate the infection). Cell type and time point are not known.

The DNA for the CDR3 is TGTGCCAGCCGGGGCGGAGCCCACCAAGAGACCCAGTACTTC. Translated: CASRGGAHQETQYF. The chain is built from TRBV2 and TRBJ2-5, with D possibly being TRBD1 or TRBD2 (5 bases each). Germline loops: CDR1 SNHLY, CDR2 FYNNEI. Trimming cost V 8 bases and J 0 bases, with 13 bases left between them. The CDR3 runs to 14 residues. The complete variable domain, with remaining parts taken from reference TRBV2 and TRBJ2-5, reads EPEVTQTPSHQVTQMGQEVILRCVPISNHLYFYWYRQILGQKVEFLVSFYNNEISEKSEIFDDQFSVERPDGSNFTLKIRSTKLEDSAMYFCASRGGAHQETQYFGPGTRLLVL.